This entry concerns a single TCR beta chain. Sequencing was performed with immunoSEQ multiplex PCR; in TCRdb, only in-frame clones are kept and a portion is missing. Of 30,000 to 40,000 clones in the sample, around nine tenths were seen once. Treatment in this sample: randomized to nivolumab then ipilimumab (arm A) or the reverse (arm B). This entry belongs to a study of sequential checkpoint blockade in melanoma. With V trimmed by 4 bases and J by 5 bases, 8 bases remained unmatched. The CDR3 runs to 16 residues. Germline CDR1 reads SGDLS; CDR2 reads YYNGEE. The chain links TRBV9 to TRBJ2-5, with 13 bases identical to TRBD2. This receptor was obtained from a human donor with melanoma. The source material was CD8+ T cells sorted from blood (inferred from file names), sampled from a patient given nivolumab and ipilimumab in sequence. The CDR3, as DNA: TGTGCCAGCAGCCTCCGAGGACTAGCGGGAGTTGAGACCCAGTACTTC. This gives the protein CASSLRGLAGVETQYF.